This TCR beta chain was recovered during a study of technical replicates of blood from several donors. The germline gives CDR1 SGHRS, CDR2 YFSETQ. Trimming removed 4 bases at V and 2 bases at J, with 13 bases between. This CDR3 is 16 amino acids long. Assay used: immunoSEQ multiplex PCR; TCRdb lists only in-frame clones, some missing. The repertoire consists of under 90,000 clones, with about 98% occurring once and the leading ten covering over 0.13%. The receptor comes from a human donor in good health. Sequencing input: T cells isolated from PBMCs. The chain combines TRBV5-1 with TRBJ2-6; TRBD1 is a possible D gene (6 bases). Written as DNA, the CDR3 is TGCGCCAGCAGCATGGGACAAAGGACTGGGGCCAACGTCCTGACTTTC. This encodes CASSMGQRTGANVLTF.